This T cell receptor beta chain was identified in a study of cytomegalovirus exposure and HLA in healthy donors. Trimming removed 2 bases from V and 5 bases from J, with 15 bases in between. Germline V gene lookup returns CDR1 LNHDA and CDR2 SQIVND (reference sequence). The CDR3 sequence is 15 residues long. Measured with immunoSEQ multiplex PCR; TCRdb has only the in-frame clones, and not every one. Of approximately 140,000 clones listed, around 85% were seen once; the top ten hold 2.9%. Sequencing used PBMCs. V and J are TRBV19 and TRBJ2-5; D may be TRBD1 (6 bases). This receptor was taken from a man in his late teens or twenties in good health and CMV-seronegative. CDR3 in amino acids: CASSIRGQPKETQYF. The CDR3 DNA reads TGTGCCAGTAGTATACGGGGACAACCTAAGGAGACCCAGTACTTC. The variable domain in full, completed from reference TRBV19 and TRBJ2-5, reads DGGITQSPKYLFRKEGQNVTLSCEQNLNHDAMYWYRQDPGQGLRLIYYSQIVNDFQKGDIAEGYSVSREKKESFPLTVTSAQKNPTAFYLCASSIRGQPKETQYFGPGTRLLVL.